This entry is about one T cell receptor (beta chain). The specificity of this receptor is unknown. One base away there is no much larger clone; base qualities are not given. Per the germline V gene, SGHRS is the CDR1 and YFSETQ is the CDR2. At the junction V is shortened by 1 base and J by 1 base, with 6 bases in between. Including cysteine and phenylalanine, the CDR3 has 13 amino acids. The only DNA kept is the CDR3, 39 bases in frame from the first base. The data stem from a study of T cells after posttransplantation cyclophosphamide (TCRdb year 2016). Concerning the study at large: Using TRB sequencing, the study followed how the T cell repertoire rebuilt after myeloablative bone marrow transplantation with posttransplantation cyclophosphamide given as GVHD prophylaxis. Public TRB sequences were compared against a database of over 3,500 sequences linked to responses to pathogens, tumor antigens, self-antigens and alloantigens. Blood from every one of the 30 or so PTCy patients who had 1-year posttransplant specimens underwent TRB sequencing. In 3 patients, TRB sequencing was also performed on up to about 3 more blood samples taken 2 to 5.2 years after transplant, and in several patients, pretransplant blood was also TRB-sequenced. Antigen receptor sequencing was done on samples from 35 PTCy-treated patients and from some 15 related bone marrow donors of those patients. Because TRA and TRB clonality correlated tightly in 8 to 10 samples, the subsequent TCR analyses were limited to TRB only.

Findings and caveats that apply to the study as a whole: The TRB repertoires of T cells infiltrating skin or GI tract showed only limited overlap with the TRB repertoires of T cells in blood. Across 45 or so patients, TRB clonality was highly associated with recipient CMV seropositivity and CMV reactivation, and PTCy diversity was similar to diversity in CNI/methotrexate controls. At 1-2 months, donor-recipient similarity was low but rose over the first year, and the later blood repertoires were often dominated by donor CD8+ memory clones.

Viable CD3+CD4+ or CD3+CD8+ cells that were CCR7+CD45RA+CD45RO-CD95-CD27+CD28+ were defined as naive T cells. Peripheral blood samples were provided by related bone marrow donors on the day of marrow donation. Peripheral blood and bone marrow mononuclear cells were isolated by Ficoll-Hypaque density centrifugation and cryopreserved. CD4+ and CD8+ T cells, including naive and memory subsets, were sorted by FACS using a FACSAria II. Genomic DNA was used for TRB sequencing, which was performed with the immunoSEQ assay at survey resolution or with the hsTCRB kit. Regarding the original processing steps: The immunoSEQ software handled initial read processing, and the LymphoSeq R package was used for repertoire analyses. Clonality was computed as 1 minus normalized Shannon entropy, and a Gini coefficient was also calculated for each TRB dataset. To infer phenotypes in unsorted samples, TRB sequences from sorted subsets of the recipient or donor were mapped onto unsorted samples from the same recipient. TCRdb took over this immuneACCESS table, retaining in-frame rearrangements with V and J assigned. Such tables are incomplete; in checked studies, under half of the missing clones stem from an unresolved V gene, and the remainder is unexplained. V, J and clone size reflect that table, while D and trimming were determined from the DNA. The sample table shows 9,900 or so clones, and 95% to 98% are seen once. The ten largest clones capture less than 0.3% of the sample.

The TCR was taken from a woman between 55 and 75 years old in good health, CMV-negative, and a related stem cell transplant donor. Sequenced input: naive CD4+ T cells sorted from PBMCs. Recombination joined TRBV5-1 with TRBJ2-7, with no confidently assigned D gene. In nucleotide form, the sequence is TGCGCCAGCAGCTTGCTTAATTCCTACGAGCAGTACTTC. Its coded protein is CASSLLNSYEQYF.